The T cell receptor beta chain described here comes from a study of T cells after yellow fever vaccination. The study, taken as a whole, reports: Only a small proportion of the clonotypes turned up in both the CD4 and the CD8 compartments, likely arising from convergent recombination. Post-booster reappearance was seen for most primary-vaccination clones (about 96% CD4, roughly 88% CD8).

5'RACE template switching produced TCR cDNA carrying a universal primer site and UMIs. MiXCR, applied by TCRdb to the 5' RACE reads, yields one record per CDR3 protein. There are hundreds of thousands of distinct CDR3 sequences in the sample; approximately 12% occur only once, and approximately 3.4% lies in the top ten. On this clonotype itself: The target antigen is unknown.

From germline, CDR1 is LGHNA and CDR2 YNFKEQ. The J segment lost 6 bases and the V segment lost 0 bases, leaving 9 bases of the junction unmatched. The CDR3 covers 18 residues. This sample comprised CD4+ T cells sorted from PBMCs, obtained 15 days after the yellow fever booster vaccination. This chain connects TRBV4-2 to TRBJ2-1; 12 bases agree with TRBD2. This clonotype originated in a man aged 18-30 years who received the YFV17D yellow fever vaccine. The CDR3 DNA reads as TGTGCCAGCAGCCAAGATCGGTCGACTAGCGGGGGAACCAATGAGCAGTTCTTC. Residues: CASSQDRSTSGGTNEQFF.